This section outlines one T cell receptor (beta chain) sequence together with its context. The germline V and J ends were trimmed by 3 bases and 4 bases, with 12 bases remaining between them. This CDR3 comprises 14 residues. Germline V gene lookup returns CDR1 SGHTA and CDR2 FQGNSA. The entry originates in a study of cytomegalovirus exposure and HLA in healthy donors. Primers for the PCR totalled 60 Vbeta and 13 Jbeta. TCRdb's table, derived via immunoSEQ multiplex PCR, lists solely in-frame clones and lacks some. The table shows some 200,000 clones, with roughly 82% occurring only once. What was sequenced was PBMCs. The V gene is TRBV7-2, the J gene TRBJ1-1; D is perhaps TRBD1 (5 bases). The TCR originated in a woman in her 50s in good health and CMV-seropositive. Written as DNA, the CDR3 is TGTGCCAGCAGCTTGAGTGGGGCCCTCACTGAAGCTTTCTTT. Translation: CASSLSGALTEAFF.